This T cell receptor beta chain stems from a study of T cells after yellow fever vaccination. General study points: After the booster, around 95% of CD4 and around nine tenths of CD8 primary-response clones were re-detected.

By 5'RACE template switching, TCR cDNA was produced, with a universal primer site and UMIs added in the process. TCRdb re-analysed the 5' RACE reads in MiXCR, keeping a single row per CDR3 protein. This repertoire shows about 400,000 distinct CDR3 sequences, roughly 11% found once; its top ten account for 18%. The germline V and J ends were trimmed by 6 bases and 4 bases, with 23 bases remaining between them. The length of the CDR3 is 17 residues. CDR1 and CDR2 from the germline V gene are SGHVS and FQNEAQ. Concerning this clonotype: The antigen is undetermined.

The chain has TRBV7-8 and TRBJ2-3; maybe TRBD1 (6 bases). The receptor comes from a man aged 18 to 30 who received the YFV17D yellow fever vaccine. Sequencing used PBMCs, obtained on the day of the first yellow fever vaccination. CDR3 coding DNA: TGTGCCAGCAGTTCAGGGGCACGGGACCGCGACCCAGATACGCAGTATTTT. It encodes CASSSGARDRDPDTQYF.